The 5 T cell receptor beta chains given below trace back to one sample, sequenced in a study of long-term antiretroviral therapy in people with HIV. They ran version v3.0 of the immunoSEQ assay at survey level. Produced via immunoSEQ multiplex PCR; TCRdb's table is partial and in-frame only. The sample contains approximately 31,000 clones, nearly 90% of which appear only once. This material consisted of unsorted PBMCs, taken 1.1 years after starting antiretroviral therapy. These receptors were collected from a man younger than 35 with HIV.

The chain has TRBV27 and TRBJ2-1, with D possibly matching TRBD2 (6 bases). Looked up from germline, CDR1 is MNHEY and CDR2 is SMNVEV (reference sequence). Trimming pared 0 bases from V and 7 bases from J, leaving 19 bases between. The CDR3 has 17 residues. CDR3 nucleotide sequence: TGTGCCAGCAGTTTATCCCCCGGGATATCGGGGAGGAATGAGCAGTTCTTC. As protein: CASSLSPGISGRNEQFF.

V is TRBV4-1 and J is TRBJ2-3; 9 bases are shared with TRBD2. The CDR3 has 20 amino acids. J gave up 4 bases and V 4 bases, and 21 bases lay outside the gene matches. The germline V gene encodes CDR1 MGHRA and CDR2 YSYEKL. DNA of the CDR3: TGCGCCAGCAGCCGAGTCTACTTTGGCAGCGGGGGGACCCCCGCAGATACGCAGTATTTT. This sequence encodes CASSRVYFGSGGTPADTQYF.

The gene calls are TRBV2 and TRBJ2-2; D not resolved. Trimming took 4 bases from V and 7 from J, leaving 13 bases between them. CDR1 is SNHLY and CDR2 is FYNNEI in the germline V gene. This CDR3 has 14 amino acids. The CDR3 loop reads CASSVNTDIGELFF. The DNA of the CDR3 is TGTGCCAGCAGTGTTAATACAGACATCGGGGAGCTGTTTTTT. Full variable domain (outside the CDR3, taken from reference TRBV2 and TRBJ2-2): EPEVTQTPSHQVTQMGQEVILRCVPISNHLYFYWYRQILGQKVEFLVSFYNNEISEKSEIFDDQFSVERPDGSNFTLKIRSTKLEDSAMYFCASSVNTDIGELFFGEGSRLTVL.

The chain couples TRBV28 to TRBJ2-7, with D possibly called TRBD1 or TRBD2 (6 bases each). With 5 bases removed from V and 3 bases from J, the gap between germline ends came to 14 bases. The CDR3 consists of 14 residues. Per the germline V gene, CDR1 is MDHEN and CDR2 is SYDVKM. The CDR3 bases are TGTGCCAGCAGTGAGGGGGGTTCCCGCTACGAGCAGTACTTC. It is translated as CASSEGGSRYEQYF.

CDR3 coding DNA: TGTGCCATCAGTGAGAACCCTGGGGCAGGCCATAATTCACCCCTCCACTTT. This codes for CAISENPGAGHNSPLHF. The chain joins TRBV10-3 to TRBJ1-6, with a tentative D call TRBD1 (5 bases). Trimming cost V 2 bases and J 5 bases, with 16 bases left between them. Germline-derived CDR1 and CDR2 are ENHRY and SYGVKD. The CDR3 length is 17 residues.